Following are 17 T cell receptor beta chains from one sample sequenced in a study of cytomegalovirus exposure and HLA in healthy donors. PCR employed 60 Vbeta and 13 Jbeta primers. Clones were sequenced by immunoSEQ multiplex PCR, and TCRdb holds only the in-frame ones, with some missing. The table records about 120,000 clones, approximately 71% of them present only once. The source material was PBMCs. All receptors come from a woman in her forties or fifties in good health and CMV-seronegative.

The chain carries TRBV7-2 and TRBJ2-1; TRBD2 matches 13 bases. The CDR3 is 18 amino acids. CDR1 SGHTA and CDR2 FQGNSA come from the germline V gene. J gave up 9 bases and V 5 bases, and 16 bases lay outside the gene matches. CDR3 in DNA: TGTGCCAGCAGCCCCAAAATAAGACTAGCGGGAGGAAGAAGTGAGCAGTTCTTC. Encoded protein: CASSPKIRLAGGRSEQFF.

This chain connects TRBV6-1 to TRBJ1-2, with D tentatively TRBD1 (6 bases). V lost 2 bases, J lost 5 bases, and 9 bases lay in between. CDR3 length equals 13 residues. Germline CDR1 MNHNS, CDR2 SASEGT. Here the CDR3 reads CASSEQGFYGYTF. CDR3 coding DNA: TGTGCCAGCAGTGAACAGGGGTTTTATGGCTACACCTTC.

The CDR3 nucleotides are TGTGCCAGCAGCTCGGACACCATTTTCACAGATACGCAGTATTTT. It yields the protein CASSSDTIFTDTQYF. The chain is built from TRBV5-4 and TRBJ2-3; maybe TRBD1 (5 bases). V was clipped by 3 bases and J by 2 bases, with 13 bases between them. Germline values: CDR1 SGHNT, CDR2 YYREEE (reference sequence). This CDR3 spans 15 amino acids.

V gene TRBV28 combines with J gene TRBJ2-1; possibly TRBD2 for D (6 bases). Deletions cut 3 bases from V and 4 bases from J, with 13 bases between. From germline, CDR1 is MDHEN and CDR2 SYDVKM. The CDR3 is made up of 15 amino acids. CDR3 DNA: TGTGCCAGCAGTTTTCCGGGAGCTGGTTACAATGAGCAGTTCTTC. Its translation is CASSFPGAGYNEQFF.

V is TRBV14 and J is TRBJ2-3; D not certain. Germline CDR1 and CDR2: SGHDN and FVKESK. The CDR3 runs to 13 residues. The V and J ends lost 0 bases and 3 bases respectively, with 4 bases between them. CDR3 sequence: CASSQDLTDTQYF. CDR3 DNA sequence: TGTGCCAGCAGCCAAGACCTGACAGATACGCAGTATTTT. The complete variable domain, with remaining parts taken from reference TRBV14 and TRBJ2-3, reads EAGVTQFPSHSVIEKGQTVTLRCDPISGHDNLYWYRRVMGKEIKFLLHFVKESKQDESGMPNNRFLAERTGGTYSTLKVQPAELEDSGVYFCASSQDLTDTQYFGPGTRLTVL.

The V gene is TRBV19, the J gene TRBJ2-2; 9 nucleotides line up with TRBD2. This CDR3 has 20 amino acids. Trimming took 8 bases from V and 9 from J; bases not matched to a gene: 28. Germline V lookup: CDR1 LNHDA, CDR2 SQIVND (reference sequence). CDR3 in amino acids: CASRRGRQGLKREVERELFF. CDR3 coding DNA: TGTGCCAGTCGCAGGGGACGACAGGGACTTAAGCGGGAGGTAGAACGGGAGCTGTTTTTT.

J is TRBJ2-7 and V is TRBV30; 12 positions agree with TRBD2. There are 14 residues in the CDR3. J gave up 6 bases and V 8 bases, and 11 bases lay outside the gene matches. Per the germline V gene, CDR1 is GTSNPN and CDR2 is SVGIG (reference sequence). CDR3 in amino acids: CATHGLAGMSEQYF. The CDR3 DNA sequence: TGTGCCACCCATGGACTAGCGGGAATGAGCGAGCAGTACTTC.

The gene calls are TRBV7-8 and TRBJ2-1; D is unclear. The length of the CDR3 is 16 residues. Germline V gene sequence: CDR1 SGHVS, CDR2 FQNEAQ. The V end was cut by 7 bases, the J end by 0 bases, with 16 bases between. For the CDR3, the DNA is TGTGCCAGCACCTCGCGAGGTCCGAGCTCCTACAATGAGCAGTTCTTC. Translating gives CASTSRGPSSYNEQFF.

Turning to this clone: The sample contains more than one DNA sequence encoding this CDR3. The rearrangement joins TRBV5-4 to TRBJ2-7, with D unclear. Germline V gene lookup returns CDR1 SGHNT and CDR2 YYREEE (reference sequence). This CDR3 comprises 13 residues. Between the trimmed V and J ends, which lost 2 bases and 3 bases, there was a span of 9 bases. CDR3: CASSLGVGYEQYF. The DNA of the CDR3 is TGTGCCAGCAGCTTAGGAGTGGGCTACGAGCAGTACTTC.

In its sample, this clone was seen a few times. The CDR3 DNA sequence: TGTGCCATCAGTGCTGGCGGGGGGACCGACAATGAGCAGTTCTTC. Protein: CAISAGGGTDNEQFF. The rearrangement uses TRBV10-3 and TRBJ2-1; 8 bases are a match to TRBD2. The CDR3 is 15 residues long. The germline V gene encodes CDR1 ENHRY and CDR2 SYGVKD. V shed 4 bases and J 5 bases; nucleotides not matched to a gene: 7.

CDR3 coding DNA: TGTGCCAGCAGCATAGGAGTTCAAGAGACCCAGTACTTC. Its protein product is CASSIGVQETQYF. The rearrangement uses TRBV11-2 and TRBJ2-5; D is undetermined. CDR3 length: 13 amino acids. V lost 5 bases to trimming and J lost 2 bases, with 9 bases between them. Germline CDR1 and CDR2: SGHAT and FQNNGV.

CDR3 coding DNA: TGTGCCTGGAGTCCGAGCCGAACCTACGAGCAGTACTTC. The encoded protein is CAWSPSRTYEQYF. The chain links TRBV30 to TRBJ2-7; D is uncertain. The CDR3 length is 13 residues. Looked up from germline, CDR1 is GTSNPN and CDR2 is SVGIG (reference sequence). Trimming took off 2 bases at V and 2 bases at J, with 10 bases between the two ends.

The chain has TRBV30 and TRBJ2-4; D uncertain. This CDR3 spans 13 amino acids. Trimming removed 1 base from V and 0 bases from J, with 4 bases in between. Germline V gives CDR1 GTSNPN, CDR2 SVGIG (reference sequence). CDR3 residues: CAWSGLAKNIQYF. CDR3 sequence (DNA): TGTGCCTGGAGTGGACTAGCCAAAAACATTCAGTACTTC.

Notes on this clone: Other DNA sequences of this sample code for an identical CDR3. The rearrangement uses TRBV20-1 and TRBJ1-1; D is unresolved. In germline, CDR1 is DFQATT, CDR2 SNEGSKA (reference sequence). The CDR3 loop spans 11 amino acids. The ends were cut back, 5 bases at V and 2 bases at J, with 6 bases in the middle. CDR3 loop: CSAAENTEAFF. CDR3 DNA: TGCAGTGCTGCGGAAAACACTGAAGCTTTCTTT.

The chain links TRBV7-3 to TRBJ2-3; TRBD2 is a possible D gene (6 bases). The V end lost 3 bases, the J end lost 3 bases, and 10 bases lay between the germline ends. CDR1 and CDR2 from the germline V gene are SGHTA and FQGTGA. The CDR3 covers 14 residues. The CDR3 is CASSFGTVTDTQYF. CDR3 nucleotides: TGTGCCAGCAGCTTCGGGACTGTTACAGATACGCAGTATTTT.

This clone was seen only a few times. The chain joins TRBV29-1 to TRBJ2-2; D remains unclear. The CDR3 has 14 amino acids. V lost 3 bases to trimming and J lost 0 bases, with 8 bases between them. Germline lookup yields CDR1 SQVTM and CDR2 ANQGSEA. CDR3 nucleotides: TGCAGCGTTGAGCCAGGCCCGAACACCGGGGAGCTGTTTTTT. Its translation is CSVEPGPNTGELFF.

Only one count was recorded for this clone. This chain connects TRBV10-3 to TRBJ2-3; D is uncertain. Looked up from germline, CDR1 is ENHRY and CDR2 is SYGVKD. V dropped 1 base and J dropped 0 bases, with 5 bases sitting between them. The CDR3 has 14 amino acids. The CDR3 region has the DNA TGTGCCATCAGTGAGTTTTCTAGCACAGATACGCAGTATTTT. Encoded protein: CAISEFSSTDTQYF.